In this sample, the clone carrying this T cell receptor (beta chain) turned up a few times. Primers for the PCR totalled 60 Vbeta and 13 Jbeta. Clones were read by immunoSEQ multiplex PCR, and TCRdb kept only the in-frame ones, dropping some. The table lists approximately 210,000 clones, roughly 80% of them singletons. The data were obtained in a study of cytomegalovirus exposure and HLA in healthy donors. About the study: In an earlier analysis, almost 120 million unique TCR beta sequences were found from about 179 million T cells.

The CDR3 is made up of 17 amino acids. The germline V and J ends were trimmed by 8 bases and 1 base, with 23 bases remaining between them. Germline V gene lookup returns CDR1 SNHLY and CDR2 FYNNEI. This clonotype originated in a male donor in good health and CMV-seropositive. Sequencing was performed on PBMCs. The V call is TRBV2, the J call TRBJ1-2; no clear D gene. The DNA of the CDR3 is TGTGCCAGCTCTGGGCAGGATACTCCCCCACTTAACTATGGCTACACCTTC. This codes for CASSGQDTPPLNYGYTF.